A single sample gave rise to the 22 T cell receptor beta chains below, sequenced in a study of post-analysis software for immune sequencing data. Study-level findings and limits: The study found TRBV5-6, TRBV5-1 and TRBV20-1 among about five TRBV segments more frequent in patients than controls.

Unique molecular identifiers featured in each of the TCR beta cDNA libraries. TCRdb reprocessed the PCR reads with MiXCR, giving one entry per CDR3 protein. The sample has 750,000 to 900,000 distinct CDR3 sequences, 35% to 55% seen once. Their antigens remain unidentified. The material sequenced was blood. The source is a girl aged 5-17 years with multiple sclerosis.

A single count supports this clonotype. The chain carries TRBV5-1 and TRBJ2-3; TRBD2 matches at 14 bases. Germline assignment: CDR1 SGHRS and CDR2 YFSETQ. V lost 3 bases to trimming and J lost 0 bases; unmatched junction nucleotides: 9. The CDR3 has 19 amino acids. The CDR3 loop reads CASSSGLAGAVESTDTQYF. The CDR3 DNA reads TGCGCCAGCAGCTCGGGACTAGCGGGAGCGGTAGAGAGCACAGATACGCAGTATTTT.

This clonotype appeared a few times. The chain is built from TRBV9 and TRBJ2-7; TRBD1 agrees at 7 bases. Germline-derived CDR1 and CDR2 are SGDLS and YYNGEE. After removal of 0 bases from V and 2 bases from J, the junction contained 2 bases not matched to a gene. CDR3 length: 14 amino acids. The CDR3 nucleotides are TGTGCCAGCAGCGTAGAAGGGACAGCCTACGAGCAGTACTTC. Translation gives CASSVEGTAYEQYF.

This chain links TRBV5-1 with TRBJ2-7; D is unclear. Trimming left V 4 bases short and J 3 bases short, with 11 bases between. Germline V CDR1 and CDR2: SGHRS, YFSETQ. The CDR3 has 13 residues. The CDR3 region has the DNA TGCGCCAGCAGCACCGCATTGGGCTACGAGCAGTACTTC. It is translated as CASSTALGYEQYF.

Comment on this clonotype: An end of the junction does not agree with germline; a read error may underlie this. The rearrangement joins TRBV9 to TRBJ2-5; D ambiguous. The J call is doubtful: the DNA matches TRBJ2-1 better. This CDR3 comprises 11 residues. Germline CDR1 is SGDLS and CDR2 is YYNGEE. DNA for the CDR3: TGCGCCAGCAGCGTAGACGAGACCCAGTTCTTC. Amino acid sequence: CASSVDETQFF.

This clonotype has a handful of counts. CDR3: CASSQGQGGSYEQYF. In nucleotides, the CDR3 is TGTGCCAGCAGCCAAGGGCAGGGCGGGTCCTACGAGCAGTACTTC. The chain links TRBV3-1 to TRBJ2-7; D tentatively fits TRBD1 or TRBD2 (5 bases each). The V and J ends lost 1 base and 1 base respectively, with 11 bases between them. CDR3 length: 15 amino acids. Germline CDR1 and CDR2: LGHDT and YNNKEL (reference sequence).

This clonotype showed up just once. The V call is TRBV12-3 or TRBV12-4, the J call TRBJ2-3; D uncertain. The CDR3 is 14 residues long. The ends were cut back, 4 bases at V and 4 bases at J, with 12 bases in the middle. In DNA, the CDR3 is TGTGCCAGCAGTTGGAGCTCGAGCGCAGATACGCAGTATTTT. Its protein product is CASSWSSSADTQYF.

V usage is TRBV2 and J usage is TRBJ2-3; D not resolved. Germline V lookup: CDR1 SNHLY, CDR2 FYNNEI. This CDR3 region has 13 residues. The V and J ends lost 3 bases and 5 bases respectively, with 9 bases between them. The CDR3 loop reads CASSEEILDTQYF. For the CDR3, the DNA is TGTGCCAGCAGTGAGGAGATCTTAGATACGCAGTATTTT.

V and J are TRBV3-1 and TRBJ1-1, with D possibly TRBD1 on 5 matching bases. V shed 0 bases and J shed 1 base, with 18 bases lying between them. This CDR3 has 18 residues. Germline assignment: CDR1 LGHDT and CDR2 YNNKEL (reference sequence). CDR3 protein: CASSQDLDSRPKNTEAFF. The CDR3 bases are TGTGCCAGCAGCCAAGATCTCGACAGCAGACCAAAGAACACTGAAGCTTTCTTT.

The chain has TRBV7-9 and TRBJ1-1; tentatively, D is TRBD1 (5 bases). Trimming cost V 8 bases and J 3 bases, with 16 bases left between them. The CDR3 is 14 residues long. CDR1 and CDR2 (germline): SEHNR, FQNEAQ (reference sequence). CDR3 bases: TGTGCCAGCTGGGACCGCATTAGGGACACTGAAGCTTTCTTT. Protein sequence: CASWDRIRDTEAFF.

The CDR3 here is CASSQGAGLGRSYEQYF. CDR3 bases: TGCGCCAGCAGCCAAGGCGCCGGACTAGGCCGGTCCTACGAGCAGTACTTC. The gene calls are TRBV4-1 and TRBJ2-7; 7 nucleotides line up with TRBD2. The V gene's germline CDR1 is MGHRA and CDR2 YSYEKL. The CDR3 loop spans 17 amino acids. The V gene end was trimmed by 1 base and the J gene end by 1 base; junction bases not matched to a gene: 10.

This clonotype was seen more than once but under ten times. The CDR3 sequence is CASRRGLGHQPQHF. CDR3 coding DNA: TGTGCCAGCAGACGAGGTTTGGGGCATCAGCCCCAGCATTTT. The chain joins TRBV6-2 or TRBV6-3 to TRBJ1-5; D is perhaps TRBD1 (5 bases). This CDR3 is built from 14 residues. V was cut by 6 bases and J by 5 bases, with 14 bases left in between. From germline, CDR1 is MNHEY and CDR2 SVGEGT.

This clonotype was recorded once. V gene TRBV12-3 or TRBV12-4 combines with J gene TRBJ2-5, with 9 nucleotides matching TRBD1. There are 15 residues in the CDR3. The V segment lost 1 base and the J segment 3 bases; nucleotides outside the gene matches: 3. The CDR3: CASSLGGTGKETQYF. CDR3 bases: TGTGCCAGCAGTTTAGGGGGGACAGGGAAAGAGACCCAGTACTTC.

This chain uses TRBV6-6 with TRBJ1-5; tentatively, D is TRBD1 (5 bases). The CDR3 is 14 residues long. Per germline, CDR1 MNHNY and CDR2 SVGAGI (reference sequence). V shed 2 bases and J shed 10 bases, with 15 bases lying between them. The CDR3 here is CASSYRTETGPQHF. Here the CDR3 DNA reads TGTGCCAGCAGTTACCGGACGGAAACAGGACCCCAGCATTTT.

In regard to this clonotype: It may be a read error: a sequence one base away is much more abundant. V and J are TRBV5-1 and TRBJ2-3; D unresolved. Trimming took off 0 bases at V and 4 bases at J, with 12 bases between the two ends. This CDR3 has 15 residues. Germline CDR1 SGHRS, CDR2 YFSETQ. CDR3 nucleotide sequence: TGCGCCAGCAGCTTGGCAAGGAGTGAGGCAGATACGCAGTATTTT. Its translation is CASSLARSEADTQYF.

This clonotype was counted once. This chain joins TRBV12-3 or TRBV12-4 and TRBJ2-1, with 8 positions matching TRBD2. V shed 5 bases, J shed 13 bases, and the junction held 16 bases outside the gene matches. The CDR3 extends over 15 amino acids. CDR3 nucleotide sequence: TGTGCCAGCAGTCTGGGACTAGGATGGGGGTCCCCCCAGTTCTTC. Translating gives CASSLGLGWGSPQFF.

This clonotype was detected a few times. This rearrangement joins TRBV5-1 to TRBJ2-3; 7 positions agree with TRBD2. V lost 5 bases to trimming and J lost 5 bases; unmatched junction nucleotides: 11. Germline V gene data show CDR1 as SGHRS and CDR2 as YFSETQ. This CDR3 has 15 amino acids. DNA of the CDR3: TGCGCCAGCAGATTAGGACTAGTCGCGGGAGATACGCAGTATTTT. Residues: CASRLGLVAGDTQYF. Variable domain in full (rest from reference TRBV5-1 and TRBJ2-3): KAGVTQTPRYLIKTRGQQVTLSCSPISGHRSVSWYQQTPGQGLQFLFEYFSETQRNKGNFPGRFSGRQFSNSRSEMNVSTLELGDSALYLCASRLGLVAGDTQYFGPGTRLTVL.

Comments on this clonotype: This CDR3 fails to terminate in the conserved phenylalanine or tryptophan, so it likely reflects a read error. The rearrangement joins TRBV5-1 to TRBJ2-1, with a tentative D call TRBD1 (7 bases). There are 18 residues in the CDR3. In germline, CDR1 is SGHRS, CDR2 YFSETQ. V was cut by 0 bases and J by 2 bases, with 18 bases left in between. The CDR3 bases are TGCGCCAGCAGCTTGGGGCAGGGGGGAAAGTTTACCTACAATGAGCAGTTCTGC. Encoded protein: CASSLGQGGKFTYNEQFC.

The chain is built from TRBV3-1 and TRBJ2-7, with 8 bases identical to TRBD1. From germline, CDR1 is LGHDT and CDR2 YNNKEL (reference sequence). With V trimmed by 4 bases and J by 0 bases, 2 bases remained unmatched. This CDR3 region has 14 residues. CDR3: CASSRDRYSYEQYF. The CDR3 region has the DNA TGTGCCAGCAGCCGGGACAGGTACTCCTACGAGCAGTACTTC.

Ten or more counts support this clonotype. V usage is TRBV29-1 and J usage is TRBJ2-1; D uncertain. Trimming removed 1 base from V and 0 bases from J, with 4 bases in between. Germline V lookup: CDR1 SQVTM, CDR2 ANQGSEA. The CDR3 contains 13 residues. This chain's CDR3 is CSVEGGSYNEQFF. Written as DNA, the CDR3 is TGCAGCGTTGAAGGGGGCTCCTACAATGAGCAGTTCTTC.

The chain has TRBV20-1 and TRBJ2-1, with TRBD2 as a possible D gene (6 bases). CDR1 is DFQATT, CDR2 SNEGSKA, per germline (reference sequence). CDR3 length: 14 residues. Trimming removed 2 bases at V and 7 bases at J, with 15 bases between. As DNA, the CDR3 is TGCAGTGCTAGACTAGCAGGAGGGCCAAATGAGCAGTTCTTC. Translation: CSARLAGGPNEQFF.

This clonotype was seen only a few times. V usage is TRBV12-3 or TRBV12-4 and J usage is TRBJ1-5; D call uncertain. This CDR3 region has 13 residues. V gave up 3 bases and J gave up 0 bases, with 3 bases separating them. The chain's CDR3 is CASSFNSNQPQHF. Here the CDR3 DNA reads TGTGCCAGCAGTTTTAATAGCAATCAGCCCCAGCATTTT.

This clonotype has a count of ten or more. At one end, the junction sequence differs from germline, possibly due to a read error. The chain employs TRBV7-9 and TRBJ2-3; D is undetermined. The CDR3 sequence is 12 residues long. Germline CDR1 and CDR2: SEHNR and FQNEAQ (reference sequence). CDR3 bases: TGCGCCAGCAGTGAGGGCACAGATACGCAGTATTTT. Amino acids: CASSEGTDTQYF.